This is a list of T cell receptor beta chains from one sample in a study of blood T cell repertoires in COVID-19. Profiling relied on immunoSEQ multiplex PCR, and the TCRdb table lists in-frame clones only, not all of them. This table holds 150,000 or so clones, about nine tenths found once. Sequenced material: peripheral blood. Source of these receptors: a human donor in a cohort sampled during active COVID-19. CDR3s include the opening cysteine and the closing phenylalanine or tryptophan. D genes are given only for firm matches. Clone size is stated in some rows and not others, as once, few, many or a class when expanded.

>TRBJ2-7|.|.|TRBV5-1
CASRSAGANEQYF
TGCGCCAGCCGATCCGCGGGGGCCAACGAGCAGTACTTC
>TRBJ1-5|.|.|TRBV5-1
CASSLGGLTNQPQHF
TGCGCCAGCAGCTTGGGTGGGCTGACCAATCAGCCCCAGCATTTT
>TRBJ2-7|.|.|TRBV3-1/TRBV3-2
CASSQRLYGNEQYF
TGTGCCAGCAGCCAACGACTCTACGGAAACGAGCAGTACTTC
>TRBJ2-5|once|.|TRBV7-2
CASSLGRQTEETQYF
TGTGCCAGCAGCTTAGGTCGACAGACCGAAGAGACCCAGTACTTC
>TRBJ1-2|.|TRBD1|TRBV6-1
CASSEASGQAGYGYTF
TGTGCCAGCAGTGAAGCTTCCGGACAGGCCGGCTATGGCTACACCTTC
>TRBJ1-1|.|.|TRBV7-3
CASGHMNTEAFF
TGTGCCAGCGGACACATGAACACTGAAGCTTTCTTT
>TRBJ2-1|.|TRBD2|TRBV7-2
CASSLTGTSSNEQFF
TGTGCCAGCAGCTTAACCGGGACTAGTAGTAATGAGCAGTTCTTC
>TRBJ2-2|.|TRBD1|TRBV11-3
CASSLGQGRGTGELFF
TGTGCCAGCAGCTTAGGACAGGGTCGGGGCACCGGGGAGCTGTTTTTT
>TRBJ2-1|once|.|TRBV3-1/TRBV3-2
CASSQDQDEQFF
TGTGCCAGCAGCCAAGATCAGGATGAGCAGTTCTTC
>TRBJ2-7|.|TRBD2|TRBV27
CASSLRGLAYEQYF
TGTGCCAGCAGTTTACGCGGACTAGCCTACGAGCAGTACTTC
>TRBJ2-7|.|TRBD1|TRBV29-1
CSGRGQSYEQYF
TGCAGCGGCCGGGGACAGAGCTACGAGCAGTACTTC
>TRBJ2-1|.|TRBD1|TRBV5-1
CASSLAGTGILNEQFF
TGCGCCAGCAGCCTCGCCGGGACAGGGATATTGAATGAGCAGTTCTTC
>TRBJ2-7|.|TRBD2|TRBV4-2
CASSAKNRGGLSEQYF
TGTGCCAGCAGCGCTAAAAACCGGGGGGGCCTGAGCGAGCAGTACTTC
>TRBJ2-1|.|TRBD2|TRBV18
CASSPPTSGNEQFF
TGTGCCAGCTCACCACCTACTAGCGGCAATGAGCAGTTCTTC
>TRBJ1-1|.|.|TRBV5-6
CASSLFQGSTEAFF
TGTGCCAGCAGCTTGTTTCAGGGAAGCACTGAAGCTTTCTTT
>TRBJ2-2|.|.|TRBV2
CASRKTANTGELFF
TGTGCCAGCAGGAAGACAGCGAACACCGGGGAGCTGTTTTTT
>TRBJ2-3|.|.|TRBV2
CASSGVRDTQYF
TGTGCCAGCAGTGGGGTGAGGGATACGCAGTATTTT
>TRBJ2-1|.|.|TRBV4-1
CASSQEPASSYNEQFF
TGCGCCAGCAGCCAAGAGCCCGCCAGCTCCTACAATGAGCAGTTCTTC
>TRBJ2-7|.|.|TRBV5-4
CASSLGGRGKFYEQYF
TGTGCCAGCAGCTTGGGGGGACGGGGGAAGTTCTACGAGCAGTACTTC
>TRBJ2-7|.|TRBD1|TRBV9
CASSAGQDPGSEQYF
TGTGCCAGCAGCGCGGGACAGGACCCGGGGAGCGAGCAGTACTTC
>TRBJ2-7|.|TRBD2|TRBV11-1
CASSSEKATGGYEQYF
TGTGCCAGCAGCTCAGAGAAGGCCACGGGAGGCTACGAGCAGTACTTC
>TRBJ1-4|.|.|TRBV30
CAWNKWAGRTNEKLFF
TGTGCCTGGAATAAATGGGCGGGTCGAACTAATGAAAAACTGTTTTTT